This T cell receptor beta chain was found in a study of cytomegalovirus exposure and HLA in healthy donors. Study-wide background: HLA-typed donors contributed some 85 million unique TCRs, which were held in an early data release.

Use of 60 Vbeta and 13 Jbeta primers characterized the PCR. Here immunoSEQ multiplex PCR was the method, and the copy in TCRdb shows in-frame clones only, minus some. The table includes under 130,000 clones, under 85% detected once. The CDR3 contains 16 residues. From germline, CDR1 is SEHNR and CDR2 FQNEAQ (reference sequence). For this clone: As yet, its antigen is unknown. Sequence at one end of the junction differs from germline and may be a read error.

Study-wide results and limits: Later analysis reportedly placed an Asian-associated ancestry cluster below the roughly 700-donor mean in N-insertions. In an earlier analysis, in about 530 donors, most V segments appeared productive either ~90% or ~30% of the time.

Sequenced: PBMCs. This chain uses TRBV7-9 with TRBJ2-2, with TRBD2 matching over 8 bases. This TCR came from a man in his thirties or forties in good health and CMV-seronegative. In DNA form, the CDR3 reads TGTCCCAGCAGCGTTCCCGGGGGGGCTTTCCCCGGGGAGCTGTTTTTT. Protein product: CPSSVPGGAFPGELFF.